The text below deals with one T cell receptor beta chain. Caucasian, healthy and from Russia, the donors were aged between 6 and 90. This sample was taken from a study of blood T cells in healthy people across ages. CDR1 and CDR2 from the germline V gene are LGHDT and YNNKEL (reference sequence). The V end lost 0 bases, the J end lost 11 bases, and 13 bases lay between the germline ends. The CDR3 extends over 13 amino acids. For the second PCR, which ran for about 6 to 11 cycles, a sample-barcoded 5' primer and a J-beta primer mix were used. Each CDR3 protein is one row after TCRdb ran MiXCR on the 5' RACE reads. The repertoire includes about 830,000 distinct CDR3 sequences, 58% of them detected once, and about 20% sits in the top ten.

This TCR was sampled from a man aged 30 to 45 in good health. This chain connects TRBV3-1 to TRBJ2-5; D is undetermined. The source material was blood. The CDR3 nucleotides read TGTGCCAGCAGCCAAGAGAGCTCCGCCGTGCAGTACTTC. This translates into CASSQESSAVQYF.